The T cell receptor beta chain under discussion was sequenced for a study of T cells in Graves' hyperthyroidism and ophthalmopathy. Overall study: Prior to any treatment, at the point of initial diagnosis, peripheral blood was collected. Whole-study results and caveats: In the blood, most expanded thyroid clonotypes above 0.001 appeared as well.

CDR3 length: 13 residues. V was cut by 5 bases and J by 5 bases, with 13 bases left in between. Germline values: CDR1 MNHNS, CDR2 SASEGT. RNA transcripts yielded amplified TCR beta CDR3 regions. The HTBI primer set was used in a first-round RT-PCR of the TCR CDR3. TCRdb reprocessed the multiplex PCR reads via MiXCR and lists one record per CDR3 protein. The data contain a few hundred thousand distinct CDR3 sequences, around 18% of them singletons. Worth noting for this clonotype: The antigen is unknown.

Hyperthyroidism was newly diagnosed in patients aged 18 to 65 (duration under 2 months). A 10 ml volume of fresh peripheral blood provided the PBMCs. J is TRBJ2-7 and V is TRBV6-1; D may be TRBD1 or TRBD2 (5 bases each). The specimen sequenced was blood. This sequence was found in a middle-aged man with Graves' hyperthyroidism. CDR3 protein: CASSRSRGDEQYF. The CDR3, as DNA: TGTGCCAGCAGTAGATCCCGGGGCGACGAGCAGTACTTC.